What follows are 9 T cell receptor beta chains derived from one specimen sequenced in a study of blood T cell repertoires in COVID-19. Sequencing used immunoSEQ multiplex PCR; TCRdb keeps in-frame clones, though not all of them. The table shows 60,000 to 70,000 clones, with 65% to 90% occurring only once. Sequenced material: peripheral blood. The receptors here all came from an older man with acute or convalescent COVID-19.

This clone was seen just once. The rearrangement links TRBV5-1 to TRBJ2-7; a possible D gene is TRBD1 (5 bases). Germline CDR1 SGHRS, CDR2 YFSETQ. The CDR3 consists of 16 residues. V was trimmed by 0 bases and J by 0 bases, leaving 13 bases between them. CDR3 residues: CASSLARAINSYEQYF. CDR3 coding DNA: TGCGCCAGCAGCTTGGCCAGGGCTATAAACTCCTACGAGCAGTACTTC.

CDR3 bases: TGTGCCAGTAGTATTATCGCTAGGGGCCAAGGCTACACCTTC. This translates into CASSIIARGQGYTF. This sequence joins TRBV19 and TRBJ1-2; tentative D call: TRBD1 (5 bases). V lost 3 bases, J lost 8 bases, and 16 bases lay in between. The CDR3 runs 14 residues. The V gene's germline CDR1 is LNHDA and CDR2 SQIVND (reference sequence).

V usage is TRBV5-1 and J usage is TRBJ2-7; the match to TRBD1 covers 8 bases. Germline CDR1 SGHRS, CDR2 YFSETQ. V dropped 0 bases and J dropped 3; count of bases not matched to a gene: 8. This CDR3 contains 16 residues. CDR3 bases: TGCGCCAGCAGCTTGGCTTTGACAGGGGCCCTCTACGAGCAGTACTTC. Its translation: CASSLALTGALYEQYF.

The J gene is TRBJ2-7, the V gene TRBV30, with D perhaps TRBD1 (5 bases). V lost 0 bases, J lost 0 bases, and 9 bases lay in between. The CDR3 contains 14 residues. Germline V gene lookup returns CDR1 GTSNPN and CDR2 SVGIG (reference sequence). The CDR3, as DNA: TGTGCCTGGAGTGTTCAAGGGGCCTCCTACGAGCAGTACTTC. Protein product: CAWSVQGASYEQYF.

The chain recombines TRBV15 with TRBJ1-2, with D unclear. The germline V and J ends were trimmed by 0 bases and 8 bases, with 4 bases remaining between them. The CDR3 has 11 residues. Germline CDR1 LNHNV, CDR2 YYDKDF (reference sequence). CDR3 DNA sequence: TGTGCCACCAGCAGAGATCTGGGCTACACCTTC. Amino acids: CATSRDLGYTF.

This chain uses TRBV6-5 with TRBJ2-5; 10 nucleotides line up with TRBD2. The CDR3 is 15 residues long. Germline CDR1 MNHEY, CDR2 SVGAGI. Trimming took 3 bases from V and 4 from J; bases not matched to a gene: 5. CDR3 sequence: CASSYRASGRETQYF. CDR3 sequence (DNA): TGTGCCAGCAGTTATCGGGCTAGCGGGAGAGAGACCCAGTACTTC.

V usage is TRBV5-1 and J usage is TRBJ2-1; a possible D gene is TRBD2 (6 bases). V lost 5 bases to trimming and J lost 0 bases, with 12 bases between them. In germline, CDR1 is SGHRS, CDR2 YFSETQ. The CDR3 loop spans 15 amino acids. The CDR3, as DNA: TGCGCCAGCAGATCTGACGGGAGCTCCTACAATGAGCAGTTCTTC. This sequence encodes CASRSDGSSYNEQFF.

The V call is TRBV5-4, the J call TRBJ2-7, with 7 bases fitting TRBD1. Trimming took 0 bases from V and 4 from J; bases not matched to a gene: 1. This CDR3 comprises 13 residues. Germline V gene sequence: CDR1 SGHNT, CDR2 YYREEE (reference sequence). CDR3 DNA sequence: TGTGCCAGCAGCTTGGAACAGGGGTACGAGCAGTACTTC. Its protein is CASSLEQGYEQYF.

The rearrangement joins TRBV28 to TRBJ1-1; the D gene is possibly TRBD1 (6 bases). The CDR3 spans 13 residues. The germline CDR1 and CDR2 sequences are MDHEN and SYDVKM. V lost 2 bases to trimming and J lost 11 bases, with 15 bases between them. CDR3 nucleotides: TGTGCCAGCAGTTTACTAACAGGGTGGTCGGCTTTCTTT. Translated, it gives CASSLLTGWSAFF.